Below, 7 T cell receptor beta chains from the same sample are listed, as sequenced in a study of T cell responses to AZD1222 COVID-19 vaccine. This table comes from immunoSEQ multiplex PCR, and its TCRdb copy is limited to in-frame clones, with some not included. The sample carries approximately 120,000 clones, 89% recorded once. The sample in question was peripheral blood, obtained on day 0 of AZD1222 vaccination. These receptors originate from an adult in good health.

Only one count was recorded for this clone. This chain links TRBV28 with TRBJ1-6; possible D gene TRBD1, 6 bases. Trimming pared 5 bases from V and 0 bases from J, leaving 17 bases between. The CDR3 is made up of 18 amino acids. Germline V lookup: CDR1 MDHEN, CDR2 SYDVKM. CDR3 sequence: CASSPPSRGASYNSPLHF. The CDR3 DNA reads as TGTGCCAGCAGTCCCCCTTCCAGGGGAGCCTCCTATAATTCACCCCTCCACTTT.

This clone was seen only a few times. The chain joins TRBV7-2 to TRBJ2-3; D is possibly TRBD2 (6 bases). The V and J ends lost 2 bases and 1 base respectively, with 13 bases between them. The CDR3 is 16 amino acids. Germline V gives CDR1 SGHTA, CDR2 FQGNSA. CDR3 DNA sequence: TGTGCCAGCAGCTTATGGCGTGGGGAGGGCACAGATACGCAGTATTTT. Protein product: CASSLWRGEGTDTQYF.

The J gene is TRBJ2-4, the V gene TRBV28; 10 nucleotides match TRBD1. V shed 3 bases and J 5 bases; nucleotides not matched to a gene: 7. The CDR3 spans 16 residues. The germline CDR1 and CDR2 sequences are MDHEN and SYDVKM. The DNA of the CDR3 is TGTGCCAGCAGTTTTTGGAGGGGGACAGGGGAAAACATTCAGTACTTC. This gives the protein CASSFWRGTGENIQYF.

This chain connects TRBV30 to TRBJ1-1; 9 bases line up with TRBD1. Germline CDR1 reads GTSNPN; CDR2 reads SVGIG (reference sequence). J was trimmed by 5 bases and V by 8 bases; bases with no gene match: 6. There are 12 residues in the CDR3. CDR3 sequence (DNA): TGTGCCAGGGGGACAGGGATAACTGAAGCTTTCTTT. This encodes CARGTGITEAFF.

The chain couples TRBV7-2 to TRBJ1-1; tentatively, D is TRBD1 (5 bases). The CDR3 runs to 14 residues. Germline CDR1 SGHTA, CDR2 FQGNSA. V was shortened by 5 bases and J by 3 bases, with 13 bases between the two germline ends. The chain's CDR3 is CASSLRGTDTEAFF. As DNA, the CDR3 is TGTGCCAGCAGCCTGAGGGGCACGGACACTGAAGCTTTCTTT.

The V gene is TRBV3-1 (or the pseudogene TRBV3-2), the J gene TRBJ1-2; unclear D gene. Germline-derived CDR1 and CDR2 are LGHDT and YNNKEL (reference sequence). The germline V and J ends were trimmed by 0 bases and 0 bases, with 20 bases remaining between them. CDR3 length equals 19 residues. In DNA, the CDR3 is TGTGCCAGCAGCCAAGATCTTGGAGTCATTTGGCCTACTAACTATGGCTACACCTTC. Its protein is CASSQDLGVIWPTNYGYTF.

The chain combines TRBV28 with TRBJ1-1; possibly TRBD1 for D (6 bases). Germline loops: CDR1 MDHEN, CDR2 SYDVKM. V was shortened by 8 bases and J by 1 base, with 11 bases between the two germline ends. The CDR3 totals 13 residues. The CDR3 nucleotides read TGTGCCAGCCGGGACACCCAGAACACTGAAGCTTTCTTT. As protein: CASRDTQNTEAFF.